Included here is one T cell receptor (beta chain) sequence, with context. The antigen is unknown. This sample is drawn from a study of OX40 agonist ivuxolimab in advanced cancers. About the research overall: Ivuxolimab, an agonist antibody against OX40 (CD134), was given to patients. Ivuxolimab doses were 0.01, 0.1, 0.3, 1.5, 3 or 10 mg/kg every 2 weeks. Study-wide points: With doses of 0.1-3.0 mg/kg, partial responders showed among the lowest clonal expansion. In general, CD8+ T cells held more expanded clones than CD4+ did, on average.

In germline, CDR1 is SEHNR, CDR2 FQNEAQ (reference sequence). The CDR3 length is 15 residues. Trimming pared 0 bases from V and 1 base from J, leaving 9 bases between. TCRdb keeps only in-frame clones here, not all; method: immunoSEQ multiplex PCR. Altogether 8,500 to 9,000 clones are present, 65% to 80% being singletons, with the ten largest covering about 26%. The rearrangement uses TRBV7-9 and TRBJ1-1, with TRBD1 as a possible D gene (5 bases). The specimen comprised CD4+ or CD8+ T cells sorted from blood, sampled in a trial of the OX40 agonist ivuxolimab. The sequence was collected from an adult with an advanced solid tumor such as melanoma, head and neck, liver or kidney cancer. The CDR3, as DNA: TGTGCCAGCAGCTTAGCTCCGACAGAGAACACTGAAGCTTTCTTT. Its translation is CASSLAPTENTEAFF.